This T cell receptor (beta chain) was identified during a study of response to subunit inactivated influenza vaccine (dated by TCRdb to the late 2010s). Some background on the complete study: The study used deep quantitative T cell receptor repertoire profiling to track responses to a trivalent subunit inactivated influenza vaccine. Paper-wide results and their limitations: According to the authors, only a limited number of new T cells may be recruited by each seasonal influenza vaccination.

The protocol used for the library was RT-PCR. These reads were obtained on an Illumina HiSeq 2500. TCRdb reanalyzed the raw reads on its own, using fastp at Q25 for trimming and MiXCR for clone calling, and kept in-frame beta chains. Records with the same CDR3 protein are collapsed into one entry carrying the most frequent genes and DNA. Present in this sample are about 700,000 distinct CDR3 sequences, approximately 14% of which were seen just once. The ten top clones hold 5.5% to 8% of the sample. The germline V gene provides CDR1 SGHAT and CDR2 FQNNGV. V ends up 3 bases short and J 6 bases short, with an unmatched junction base count of 2. The CDR3 contains 13 residues, cysteine and phenylalanine counted. The only DNA kept is the CDR3, 39 bases in frame from the first base. This clonotype has more than one count but fewer than ten. Its antigen is still unknown. Just one base apart from a much larger clone, this may be a read error.

Sample: PBMCs from blood, taken approximately 15 days before vaccination. The V and J genes are TRBV11-2 and TRBJ2-1; 7 nucleotides in the junction match TRBD1. This clonotype was sampled from a man aged 50 to 59 who received an inactivated influenza vaccine. Donor details come from another sample of the same person, matched by shared clones. The nucleotides read TGTGCCAGCAGCTTGGACAGGTTCAATGAGCAGTTCTTC. This gives the protein CASSLDRFNEQFF.